The following is a T cell receptor beta chain sequence with its context. Antigen unknown. The sample originates from a study of cytomegalovirus exposure and HLA in healthy donors. Study-wide points: Common viral pathogens seemed, in a later analysis, to connect with several of the most significant clusters.

The ends were cut back, 2 bases at V and 1 base at J, with 14 bases in the middle. Germline CDR1 and CDR2: SQVTM and ANQGSEA. This CDR3 spans 15 amino acids. The PCR made use of 60 Vbeta and 13 Jbeta primers. This table comes from immunoSEQ multiplex PCR, and its TCRdb copy is limited to in-frame clones, with some not included. Its listing shows about 160,000 clones. Sequencing was carried out using PBMCs. The receptor's source is a man between 25 and 39 years old in good health and CMV-seronegative. The rearrangement links TRBV29-1 to TRBJ1-1; D unclear. CDR3 in amino acids: CSVERSIYGNTEAFF. CDR3 sequence (DNA): TGCAGCGTTGAAAGATCCATATACGGGAACACTGAAGCTTTCTTT.